Sequencing of this TCR beta chain was carried out in a study of T-cell reconstitution after alpha-beta-depleted transplantation in children. Whole-study findings and limits: Several hundred rapidly expanded clones from non-depleted graft cells reportedly supplied alpha-beta T cells about two months post-transplant. Recipient T cells and thymic progenitors that survived gave rise to the high TCRbeta diversity observed at day 60 in some patients. One year post-transplant, T-cell counts and diversity were largely derived from T cells produced anew.

The CDR3 spans 15 residues. Germline CDR1 SGHDN, CDR2 FVKESK. V gave up 4 bases and J gave up 6 bases; unmatched junction bases: 6. This clonotype turned up a few times. The target antigen is unknown. This sample's TCRbeta library carried unique molecular identifier barcodes. Via MiXCR, TCRdb re-called the PCR reads, giving one row per CDR3 protein. The data hold 200,000 to 250,000 distinct CDR3 sequences, with around 7.8% observed a single time. Sequencing was performed on PBMCs, mostly from graft donor cells, taken 180 days after TCRalphabeta/CD19-depleted stem cell transplant. This TCR was sampled from a male patient aged 10-17 years who had a stem cell transplant for acute lymphoblastic leukemia, so the T cells may come from the graft donor. The chain couples TRBV14 to TRBJ2-1, with 10 positions matching TRBD1. DNA for the CDR3: TGTGCCAGCAGCCGGGGTGGACAGGGGGGCAATGAGCAGTTCTTC. Translated, it gives CASSRGGQGGNEQFF.